This is a list of T cell receptor beta chains from one sample in a study of T-cell reconstitution after alpha-beta-depleted transplantation in children. TCRdb ran MiXCR on the PCR reads and lists one entry per CDR3 protein. The data hold 200,000 to 300,000 distinct CDR3 sequences, with approximately 12% observed a single time. Source: PBMCs from the stem cell graft donor, taken from the stem cell graft. The receptors shown here come from a human donor who donated a stem cell graft to a child with acute lymphoblastic leukemia. The conserved cysteine and the conserved F or W are not part of the CDR3 here.

v_call,j_call,cdr3_aa
TRBV4-2,TRBJ1-1,ASSQESITPEAF
TRBV7-2,TRBJ2-2,ASSSRQGAFGELF
TRBV6-5,TRBJ1-1,ASSYSSTGTRNTEAF
TRBV3-1,TRBJ2-5,ASSRRGGDPQETQY
TRBV28,TRBJ2-1,ATRGQAHNEQF
TRBV29-1,TRBJ2-2,SVVPSHRGTGELF
TRBV7-8,TRBJ1-2,ASSFLIGGYGYT
TRBV7-2,TRBJ2-3,ASSRVVSGGEDTQY
TRBV29-1,TRBJ2-2,SVPAGPGELF
TRBV6-2/TRBV6-3,TRBJ2-1,ASRQVGSGSNEQF
TRBV5-1,TRBJ2-2,ASSYGSRTGELF
TRBV20-1,TRBJ1-2,SARGSTNYGYT
TRBV27,TRBJ2-7,ASSRSGTGTYEQY
TRBV7-9,TRBJ1-5,ASSATGGESNQPQH
TRBV5-1,TRBJ1-3,ASSQAGGSGNTIY
TRBV25-1,TRBJ2-5,ASTPMGETQY
TRBV28,TRBJ2-5,ASRPFRTSKETQY
TRBV5-1,TRBJ2-3,ASSSTDPTDTQY
TRBV4-3,TRBJ1-2,ASSQERSLSDGYT
TRBV6-5,TRBJ2-7,ASSYSPSGRAGEQY
TRBV4-2,TRBJ2-6,ASSQERGSVAANVLT
TRBV7-7,TRBJ2-7,ASSLGPYKGFSYEQY
TRBV24-1,TRBJ2-1,ATSRPDRGNNEQF
TRBV28,TRBJ2-1,ASSSPAGTSGHNEQF
TRBV30,TRBJ1-4,AWSAGQATNEKLF